This T cell receptor beta chain was found in a study of T cell changes during pregnancy in multiple sclerosis (dated by TCRdb to between 2018 and 2020). Notes on the research overall: The study looked at changes in the T cell repertoire across pregnancy in women with multiple sclerosis.

The library was made by the immunoSEQ multiplex PCR assay. TCRdb took over this immuneACCESS table, retaining in-frame rearrangements with V and J assigned. Such tables are incomplete; in checked studies, under half of the missing clones stem from an unresolved V gene, and the remainder is unexplained. The sample table contains some 99,000 clones; only one count was recorded for roughly nine tenths of them. About 2.5% of the sample rests with the top ten. The CDR3 goes from the cysteine to the phenylalanine over 12 residues. The entry retains the CDR3 DNA only, 36 bases that are in frame from base 1. Based on the germline V gene (reference sequence), the CDR1 and CDR2 sequences are MNHEY and SMNVEV. V loses 2 bases, J loses 12 bases, and the germline ends lie 11 bases apart. A note on this clone: No cognate antigen has been identified for it. Qualities for individual bases were not recorded, and no much larger clone is one base off.

Recombination joined TRBV27 with TRBJ2-1; a tentative D match to TRBD1 spans 5 bases. This TCR was sampled from a female donor in good health, enrolled as a control in a pregnancy study. This specimen was peripheral blood, taken after pregnancy. The CDR3 reads CASSLRGRGQFF. The sequenced DNA is TGTGCCAGCAGTTTACGAGGTAGGGGGCAGTTCTTC.